The present TCR beta chain was sequenced within a study of cytomegalovirus exposure and HLA in healthy donors. Study-wide context: There were about 86 million unique TCRs (from HLA-typed donors) in an early data release.

Study-wide results and caveats: It has been reported that TCR beta sequences accurately predicted the HLA-A and HLA-B alleles of most subjects.

Amplification used 60 Vbeta primers and 13 Jbeta primers. This table comes from immunoSEQ multiplex PCR, and its TCRdb copy is limited to in-frame clones, with some not included. In all, the sample yields 150,000 to 250,000 clones. On this clone: Its antigen is undetermined.

The sequence derives from a boy younger than 18 in good health and CMV-seronegative. The sequencing input was PBMCs.

The CDR3 DNA reads as TGTGCCAGCAGCTTCTCCGGGACCTTAAAGGGACTAGTATCCGGGGAGCTGTTTTTT. It codes for CASSFSGTLKGLVSGELFF. The V and J genes are TRBV5-8 and TRBJ2-2; TRBD2 matches 8 bases. Germline V lookup: CDR1 SGHTS, CDR2 YDEGEE. There are 19 residues in the CDR3. J lost 6 bases, V lost 2 bases, and 18 bases had no gene match.